This entry describes one T cell receptor (beta chain). Each CDR3 protein gets one entry after TCRdb re-called the 5' RACE reads with MiXCR. The table shows roughly 100,000 distinct CDR3 sequences, with roughly 8.3% occurring only once. The CDR3 extends over 13 amino acids. The J segment lost 13 bases and the V segment lost 8 bases, leaving 19 bases of the junction unmatched. Germline loops: CDR1 GTSNPN, CDR2 SVGIG (reference sequence). This sample stems from a study of CD8 T cells in ankylosing spondylitis. What was sequenced was blood, either unsorted or a sorted T cell fraction (not recorded which). V gene TRBV30 combines with J gene TRBJ2-7, with 8 bases identical to TRBD1. The receptor was isolated from a male donor with ankylosing spondylitis or in good health (not recorded which). Written as DNA, the CDR3 is TGTGCCGGGATTGGTGGGTCTGGGACAGGTTCTTACTTC. Its translation is CAGIGGSGTGSYF.